The present T cell receptor (beta chain) was sequenced within a study of blood T cell repertoires in COVID-19. Authors' data handling: The authors estimated nucleated cell counts from reference gene primer amplification. Only in-frame clones appear in the TCRdb table, and some are missing; sequencing was by immunoSEQ multiplex PCR. V, J and clone size are those of that table, while D and trimming were read from the DNA. This sample has about 110,000 clones, with about four fifths found just once. CDR3 length: 15 amino acids. CDR1 is MGHRA and CDR2 is YSYEKL in the germline V gene. Trimming shortened V by 4 bases and J by 3 bases, and 16 bases separated the two germline ends.

The genes are TRBV4-1 and TRBJ2-7, with D perhaps TRBD2 (6 bases). Sequenced: peripheral blood. The origin of this receptor is a woman aged 70-85 years with acute or convalescent COVID-19. CDR3 amino acids: CASSPPGVLDYEQYF. The CDR3 nucleotides read TGCGCCAGCAGCCCCCCGGGGGTCCTAGACTACGAGCAGTACTTC.